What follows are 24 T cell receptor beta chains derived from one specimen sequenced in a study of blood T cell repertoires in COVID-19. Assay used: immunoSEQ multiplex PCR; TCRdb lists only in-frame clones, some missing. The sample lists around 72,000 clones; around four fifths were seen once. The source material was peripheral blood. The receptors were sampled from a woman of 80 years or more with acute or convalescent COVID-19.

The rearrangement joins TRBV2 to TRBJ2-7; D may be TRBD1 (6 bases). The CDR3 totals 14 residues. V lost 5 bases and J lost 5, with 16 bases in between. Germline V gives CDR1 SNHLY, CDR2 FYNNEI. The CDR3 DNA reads TGTGCCAGCAGTCTACAGGGATTCGGCAACGAGCAGTACTTC. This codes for CASSLQGFGNEQYF.

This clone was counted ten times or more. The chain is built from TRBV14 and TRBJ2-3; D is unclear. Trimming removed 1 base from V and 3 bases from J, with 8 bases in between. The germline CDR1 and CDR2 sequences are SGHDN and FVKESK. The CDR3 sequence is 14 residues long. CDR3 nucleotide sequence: TGTGCCAGCAGCCAAGTCCTAACGACAGATACGCAGTATTTT. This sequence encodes CASSQVLTTDTQYF. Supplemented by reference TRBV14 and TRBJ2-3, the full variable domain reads EAGVTQFPSHSVIEKGQTVTLRCDPISGHDNLYWYRRVMGKEIKFLLHFVKESKQDESGMPNNRFLAERTGGTYSTLKVQPAELEDSGVYFCASSQVLTTDTQYFGPGTRLTVL.

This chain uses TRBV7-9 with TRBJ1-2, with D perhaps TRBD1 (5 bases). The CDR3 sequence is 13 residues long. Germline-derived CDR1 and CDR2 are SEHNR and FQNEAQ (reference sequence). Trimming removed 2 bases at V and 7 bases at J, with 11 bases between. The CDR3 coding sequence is TGTGCCAGCAGCTTAAGTGACGGGGGTGGCTACACCTTC. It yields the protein CASSLSDGGGYTF.

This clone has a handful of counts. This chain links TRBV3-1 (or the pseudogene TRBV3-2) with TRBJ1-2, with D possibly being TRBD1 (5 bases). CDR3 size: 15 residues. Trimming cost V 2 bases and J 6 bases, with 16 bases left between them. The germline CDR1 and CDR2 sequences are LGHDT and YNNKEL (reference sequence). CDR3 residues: CASSQFLGGEDGYTF. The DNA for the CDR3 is TGTGCCAGCAGCCAATTTTTGGGGGGGGAAGATGGCTACACCTTC.

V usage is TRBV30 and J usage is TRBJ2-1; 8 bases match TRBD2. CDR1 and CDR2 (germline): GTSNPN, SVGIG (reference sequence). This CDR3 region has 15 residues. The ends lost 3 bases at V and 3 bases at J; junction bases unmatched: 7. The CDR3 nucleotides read TGTGCCTGGAGCAGGGCGGGAGGACTCTACAATGAGCAGTTCTTC. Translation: CAWSRAGGLYNEQFF.

For the CDR3, the DNA is TGTGCCTGGACAGGGGGCGCGTGGCAAGAGACCCAGTACTTC. It encodes CAWTGGAWQETQYF. The chain couples TRBV30 to TRBJ2-5; 8 bases match TRBD1. Germline CDR1 and CDR2: GTSNPN and SVGIG (reference sequence). CDR3 length: 14 residues. V trimming: 4 bases; J trimming: 2 bases; junction bases outside the gene matches: 6. The whole variable domain, filled in from reference TRBV30 and TRBJ2-5, reads SQTIHQWPATLVQPVGSPLSLECTVEGTSNPNLYWYRQAAGRGLQLLFYSVGIGQISSEVPQNLSASRPQDRQFILSSKKLLLSDSGFYLCAWTGGAWQETQYFGPGTRLLVL.

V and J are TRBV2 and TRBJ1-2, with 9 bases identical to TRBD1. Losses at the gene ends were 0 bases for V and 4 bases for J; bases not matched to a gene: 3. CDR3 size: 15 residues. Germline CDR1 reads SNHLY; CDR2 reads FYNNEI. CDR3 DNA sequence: TGTGCCAGCAGTGAAGCTACAGGGGGCTTCTATGGCTACACCTTC. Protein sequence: CASSEATGGFYGYTF.

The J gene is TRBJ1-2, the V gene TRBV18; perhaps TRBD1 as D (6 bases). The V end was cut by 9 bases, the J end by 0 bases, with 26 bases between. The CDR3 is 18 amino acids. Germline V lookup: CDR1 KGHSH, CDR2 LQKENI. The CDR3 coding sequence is TGTGCCAGTACCCTATCAGGACAGTTGGACCTTCCTAACTATGGCTACACCTTC. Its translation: CASTLSGQLDLPNYGYTF.

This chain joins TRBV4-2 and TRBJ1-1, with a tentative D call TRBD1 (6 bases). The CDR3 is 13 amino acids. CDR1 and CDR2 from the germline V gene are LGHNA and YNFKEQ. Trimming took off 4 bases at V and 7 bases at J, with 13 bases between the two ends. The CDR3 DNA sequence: TGTGCCAGCAGCCCCATTAGGGGGTTTGAAGCTTTCTTT. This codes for CASSPIRGFEAFF.

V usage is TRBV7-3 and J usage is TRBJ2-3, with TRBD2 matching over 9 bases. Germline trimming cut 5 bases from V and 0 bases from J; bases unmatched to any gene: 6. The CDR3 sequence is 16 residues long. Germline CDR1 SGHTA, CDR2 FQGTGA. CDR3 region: CASSTVTSGSTDTQYF. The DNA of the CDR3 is TGTGCCAGCAGCACTGTGACTAGCGGAAGCACAGATACGCAGTATTTT.

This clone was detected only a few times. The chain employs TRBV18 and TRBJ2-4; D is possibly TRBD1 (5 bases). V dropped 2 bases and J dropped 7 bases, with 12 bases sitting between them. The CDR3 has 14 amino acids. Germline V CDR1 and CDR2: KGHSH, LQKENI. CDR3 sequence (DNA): TGTGCCAGCTCACCAGTAAGGGGTGGCAACATTCAGTACTTC. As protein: CASSPVRGGNIQYF.

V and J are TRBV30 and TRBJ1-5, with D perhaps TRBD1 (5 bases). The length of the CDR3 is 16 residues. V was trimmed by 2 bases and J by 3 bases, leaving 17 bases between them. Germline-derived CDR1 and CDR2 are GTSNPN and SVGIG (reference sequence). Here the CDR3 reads CAWSPLGPWDNQPQHF. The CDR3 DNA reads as TGTGCCTGGAGTCCCCTGGGGCCCTGGGACAATCAGCCCCAGCATTTT.

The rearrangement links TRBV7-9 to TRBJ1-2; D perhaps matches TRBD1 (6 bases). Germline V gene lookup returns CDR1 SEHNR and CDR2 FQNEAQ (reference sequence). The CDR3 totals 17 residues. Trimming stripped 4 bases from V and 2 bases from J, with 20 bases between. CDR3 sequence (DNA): TGTGCCAGCAGCTCTTTACAGGCCGGACAGAGAAACTATGGCTACACCTTC. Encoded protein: CASSSLQAGQRNYGYTF.

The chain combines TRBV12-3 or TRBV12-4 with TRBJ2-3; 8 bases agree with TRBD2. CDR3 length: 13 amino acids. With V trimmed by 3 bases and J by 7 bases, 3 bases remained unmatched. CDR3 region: CASSLAGGNTQYF. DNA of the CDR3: TGTGCCAGCAGTTTGGCGGGAGGTAATACGCAGTATTTT.

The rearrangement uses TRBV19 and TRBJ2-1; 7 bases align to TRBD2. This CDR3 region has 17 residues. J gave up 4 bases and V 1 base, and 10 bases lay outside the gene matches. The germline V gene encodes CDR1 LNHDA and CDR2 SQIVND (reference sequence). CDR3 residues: CASSIVPSGADYNEQFF. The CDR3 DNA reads TGTGCCAGTAGTATAGTTCCCAGCGGGGCCGATTACAATGAGCAGTTCTTC.

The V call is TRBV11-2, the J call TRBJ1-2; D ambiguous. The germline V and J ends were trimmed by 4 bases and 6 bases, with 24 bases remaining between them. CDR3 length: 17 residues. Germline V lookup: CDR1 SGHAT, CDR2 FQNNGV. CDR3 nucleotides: TGTGCCAGCAGCTCCCCCCGTAGGCGGAGGTCGGATCATGGCTACACCTTC. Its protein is CASSSPRRRRSDHGYTF. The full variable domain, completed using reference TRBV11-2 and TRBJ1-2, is EAGVAQSPRYKIIEKRQSVAFWCNPISGHATLYWYQQILGQGPKLLIQFQNNGVVDDSQLPKDRFSAERLKGVDSTLKIQPAKLEDSAVYLCASSSPRRRRSDHGYTFGSGTRLTVV.

Here the CDR3 reads CATSDSQGKFYEQYF. In DNA, the CDR3 is TGTGCCACCAGTGATTCCCAGGGAAAATTCTACGAGCAGTACTTC. The chain recombines TRBV24-1 with TRBJ2-7, with a possible D match to TRBD1 (5 bases). Germline V gives CDR1 KGHDR, CDR2 SFDVKD. This CDR3 contains 15 residues. V lost 2 bases to trimming and J lost 3 bases, with 13 bases between them.

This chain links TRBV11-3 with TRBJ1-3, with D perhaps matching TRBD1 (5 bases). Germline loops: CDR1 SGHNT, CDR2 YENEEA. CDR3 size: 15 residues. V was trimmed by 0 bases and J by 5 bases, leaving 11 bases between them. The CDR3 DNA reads TGTGCCAGCAGCTTAGAGGGCACAGGTCGAAACACCATATATTTT. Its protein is CASSLEGTGRNTIYF.

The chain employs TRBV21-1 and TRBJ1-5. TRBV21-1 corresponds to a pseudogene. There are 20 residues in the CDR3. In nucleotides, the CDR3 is TGTGCCAGCAGCAAAGCGCACAGGAGGGAGAGGGTAAATAGCAATCAGCCCCAGCATTTT. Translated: CASSKAHRRERVNSNQPQHF.

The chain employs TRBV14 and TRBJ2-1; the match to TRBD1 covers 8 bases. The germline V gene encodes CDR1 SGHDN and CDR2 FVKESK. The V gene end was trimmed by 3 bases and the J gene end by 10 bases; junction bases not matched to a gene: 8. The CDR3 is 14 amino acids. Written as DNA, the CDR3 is TGTGCCAGCAGCCACGTTACACGGGACAGGGAGCAGTTCTTC. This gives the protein CASSHVTRDREQFF. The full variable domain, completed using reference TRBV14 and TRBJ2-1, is EAGVTQFPSHSVIEKGQTVTLRCDPISGHDNLYWYRRVMGKEIKFLLHFVKESKQDESGMPNNRFLAERTGGTYSTLKVQPAELEDSGVYFCASSHVTRDREQFFGPGTRLTVL.

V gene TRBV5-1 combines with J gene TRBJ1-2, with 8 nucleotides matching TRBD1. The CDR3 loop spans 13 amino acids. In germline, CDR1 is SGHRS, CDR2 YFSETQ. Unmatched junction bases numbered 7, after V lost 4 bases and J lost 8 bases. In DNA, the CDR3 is TGCGCCAGCAGCACGGACAGGGCGAGGGGCTACACCTTC. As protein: CASSTDRARGYTF.

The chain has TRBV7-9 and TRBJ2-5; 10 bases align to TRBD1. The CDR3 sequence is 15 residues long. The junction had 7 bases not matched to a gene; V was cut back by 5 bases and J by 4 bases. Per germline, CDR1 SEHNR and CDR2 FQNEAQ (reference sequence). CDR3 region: CASSPGQGGRETQYF. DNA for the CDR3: TGTGCCAGCAGCCCCGGACAGGGGGGAAGAGAGACCCAGTACTTC.

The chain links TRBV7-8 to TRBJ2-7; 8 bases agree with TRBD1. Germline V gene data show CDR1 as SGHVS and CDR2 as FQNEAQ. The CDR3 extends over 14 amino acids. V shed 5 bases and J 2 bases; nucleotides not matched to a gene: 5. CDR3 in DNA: TGTGCCAGCAGCCAGGACAGGGTCCCCTACGAGCAGTACTTC. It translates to CASSQDRVPYEQYF. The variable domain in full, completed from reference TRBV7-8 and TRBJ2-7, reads GAGVSQSPRYKVAKRGQDVALRCDPISGHVSLFWYQQALGQGPEFLTYFQNEAQLDKSGLPSDRFFAERPEGSVSTLKIQRTQQEDSAVYLCASSQDRVPYEQYFGPGTRLTVT.

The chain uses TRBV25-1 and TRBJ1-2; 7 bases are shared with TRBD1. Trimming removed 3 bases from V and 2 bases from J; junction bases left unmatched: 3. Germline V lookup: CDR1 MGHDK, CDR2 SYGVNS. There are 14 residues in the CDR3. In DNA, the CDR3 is TGTGCCAGCAGTGAGTACAGGGGAAACTATGGCTACACCTTC. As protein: CASSEYRGNYGYTF.